The next 23 T cell receptor beta chains were all read from a single sample in a study of T cell responses to AZD1222 COVID-19 vaccine. Method: immunoSEQ multiplex PCR; TCRdb's copy keeps in-frame clones and lacks some. Found here are tens of thousands of clones, roughly 90% of them singletons; the top ten hold around 4.5%. The sample was peripheral blood, taken 28 days after the second AZD1222 dose. Receptors originate from an adult who received the AZD1222 COVID-19 vaccine.

This clone was seen a handful of times. This chain joins TRBV19 and TRBJ1-5; D unclear. Germline CDR1 reads LNHDA; CDR2 reads SQIVND (reference sequence). The CDR3 is made up of 17 amino acids. Trimming removed 8 bases from V and 3 bases from J, with 23 bases in between. This CDR3 reads CASSRLALREDNQPQHF. The DNA for the CDR3 is TGTGCCAGTTCCCGATTGGCCTTACGAGAGGACAATCAGCCCCAGCATTTT.

The V gene is TRBV25-1, the J gene TRBJ1-1, with TRBD1 matching over 7 bases. The CDR3 has 14 amino acids. Germline-derived CDR1 and CDR2 are MGHDK and SYGVNS. With V trimmed by 5 bases and J by 1 base, 4 bases remained unmatched. The CDR3 nucleotides read TGTGCCAGCAGTAGGGGGACAGAGAACACTGAAGCTTTCTTT. Its protein product is CASSRGTENTEAFF.

This clone was seen a single time. This rearrangement joins TRBV7-2 to TRBJ1-2; 10 bases are shared with TRBD1. This CDR3 region has 15 residues. CDR1 is SGHTA, CDR2 FQGNSA, per germline. V was pared by 1 base and J by 7 bases, with 6 bases of the junction left unmatched. CDR3 in amino acids: CASSLDGTGARGYTF. The CDR3 coding sequence is TGTGCCAGCAGCTTAGATGGGACAGGGGCTCGTGGCTACACCTTC.

About this clone: This specimen includes other DNA sequences encoding the same CDR3. J is TRBJ1-1 and V is TRBV19, with D tentatively TRBD1 (6 bases). V lost 5 bases, J lost 0 bases, and 10 bases lay in between. This CDR3 region has 14 residues. CDR1 and CDR2 from the germline V gene are LNHDA and SQIVND (reference sequence). CDR3 amino acids: CASSSGHLNTEAFF. The CDR3 DNA reads TGTGCCAGTAGTTCGGGACACTTGAACACTGAAGCTTTCTTT.

The CDR3 DNA sequence: TGTGCCAGCGGCTCTCAGACAGAGATGAACACTGAAGCTTTCTTT. It yields the protein CASGSQTEMNTEAFF. V and J are TRBV25-1 and TRBJ1-1, with D possibly matching TRBD1 (5 bases). V shed 8 bases and J shed 0 bases, with 16 bases lying between them. Germline V CDR1 and CDR2: MGHDK, SYGVNS. The CDR3 extends over 15 amino acids.

The chain is built from TRBV19 and TRBJ1-5, with D unclear. Germline V gene lookup returns CDR1 LNHDA and CDR2 SQIVND (reference sequence). V dropped 6 bases and J dropped 2 bases, with 8 bases sitting between them. This CDR3 has 13 residues. The CDR3 nucleotides read TGTGCCAGTAGGGACTTGGGCAATCAGCCCCAGCATTTT. The encoded protein is CASRDLGNQPQHF.

The V and J genes are TRBV29-1 and TRBJ1-1, with D perhaps TRBD1 (5 bases). This CDR3 spans 13 amino acids. Germline V gene lookup returns CDR1 SQVTM and CDR2 ANQGSEA. Trimming stripped 3 bases from V and 4 bases from J, with 12 bases between. CDR3 DNA sequence: TGCAGCGTTGAGTGGGGGATGGCCACTGAAGCTTTCTTT. It is translated as CSVEWGMATEAFF. The full variable domain, with the rest looked up from reference TRBV29-1 and TRBJ1-1, is SAVISQKPSRDICQRGTSLTIQCQVDSQVTMMFWYRQQPGQSLTLIATANQGSEATYESGFVIDKFPISRPNLTFSTLTVSNMSPEDSSIYLCSVEWGMATEAFFGQGTRLTVV.

V gene TRBV14 combines with J gene TRBJ2-5; a possible D gene is TRBD2 (5 bases). CDR3 length: 18 residues. The V end lost 4 bases, the J end lost 4 bases, and 25 bases lay between the germline ends. Germline lookup yields CDR1 SGHDN and CDR2 FVKESK. The DNA of the CDR3 is TGTGCCAGCAGCCCCATTAAATTTTTCGCGCCCGCGGGAGAGACCCAGTACTTC. Its translation is CASSPIKFFAPAGETQYF.

This rearrangement joins TRBV7-8 to TRBJ2-2; D is tentatively TRBD1 or TRBD2 (6 bases each). Trimming removed 7 bases from V and 2 bases from J, with 17 bases in between. CDR3 length: 16 residues. CDR1 and CDR2 from the germline V gene are SGHVS and FQNEAQ. The CDR3 DNA sequence: TGTGCCAGCATCGAGATAGGGGGGCCTAACACCGGGGAGCTGTTTTTT. This translates into CASIEIGGPNTGELFF.

The chain recombines TRBV3-1 (or the pseudogene TRBV3-2) with TRBJ2-1; TRBD1 matches at 8 bases. With V trimmed by 2 bases and J by 6 bases, 6 bases remained unmatched. Per germline, CDR1 LGHDT and CDR2 YNNKEL (reference sequence). This CDR3 spans 15 amino acids. CDR3 loop: CASSQPQGARNEQFF. The CDR3 DNA is TGTGCCAGCAGCCAACCGCAGGGGGCTCGCAATGAGCAGTTCTTC.

The chain carries TRBV5-5 and TRBJ2-1; 9 positions match TRBD2. The CDR3 has 15 amino acids. Trimming cost V 0 bases and J 6 bases; bases outside gene matches: 4. CDR1 SGHKS and CDR2 YYEKEE come from the germline V gene (reference sequence). The CDR3 DNA reads TGTGCCAGCAGCTTGGATAGCGGGAGTGGCAATGAGCAGTTCTTC. Translation gives CASSLDSGSGNEQFF.

V is TRBV18 and J is TRBJ1-1; no reliable D call. The CDR3 length is 14 residues. Germline assignment: CDR1 KGHSH and CDR2 LQKENI. V was shortened by 2 bases and J by 2 bases, with 9 bases between the two germline ends. CDR3 in amino acids: CASSPDGRNTEAFF. The CDR3 DNA follows: TGTGCCAGCTCACCAGACGGAAGAAACACTGAAGCTTTCTTT.

The sample holds one count of this clone. The gene calls are TRBV5-1 and TRBJ1-6; TRBD1 might be the D (5 bases). CDR1 is SGHRS, CDR2 YFSETQ, per germline. This CDR3 comprises 18 residues. Trimming stripped 0 bases from V and 0 bases from J, with 13 bases between. The CDR3 coding sequence is TGCGCCAGCAGCTTGGAAGGGGTTTTGGGCTCCTATAATTCACCCCTCCACTTT. This codes for CASSLEGVLGSYNSPLHF.

The table lists this clone with a count of one. The genes are TRBV24-1 and TRBJ2-5; 10 nucleotides align to TRBD2. The CDR3 runs to 16 residues. V lost 0 bases, J lost 4 bases, and 4 bases stayed unmatched. Per the germline V gene, CDR1 is KGHDR and CDR2 is SFDVKD. In DNA form, the CDR3 reads TGTGCCACCAGTGATTTGTCTAGCGGGAGTGTAGAGACCCAGTACTTC. This translates into CATSDLSSGSVETQYF.

The chain carries TRBV19 and TRBJ2-3, with TRBD2 matching 9 bases. The germline V gene encodes CDR1 LNHDA and CDR2 SQIVND (reference sequence). Unmatched junction bases numbered 7, after V lost 2 bases and J lost 10 bases. CDR3 length: 14 residues. The CDR3 loop is CASSITGTSWAQYF. The CDR3 DNA is TGTGCCAGTAGTATAACTGGGACTAGCTGGGCGCAGTATTTT.

V is TRBV6-5 and J is TRBJ2-3; D might be TRBD2 (6 bases). The CDR3 has 15 amino acids. The germline gives CDR1 MNHEY, CDR2 SVGAGI. The germline V and J ends were trimmed by 7 bases and 0 bases, with 14 bases remaining between them. The CDR3 here is CASNPLASSTDTQYF. The DNA of the CDR3 is TGTGCCAGCAACCCACTAGCCTCCAGCACAGATACGCAGTATTTT.

This sequence joins TRBV5-1 and TRBJ2-7; TRBD1 is a possible D gene (6 bases). The CDR3 spans 14 residues. CDR1 SGHRS and CDR2 YFSETQ come from the germline V gene. The germline V and J ends were trimmed by 0 bases and 3 bases, with 10 bases remaining between them. The CDR3 region has the DNA TGCGCCAGCAGCTTGGACCCACAGGGCTACGAGCAGTACTTC. Its protein is CASSLDPQGYEQYF.

The chain employs TRBV9 and TRBJ2-2; perhaps TRBD1 as D (5 bases). Trimming took off 4 bases at V and 3 bases at J, with 10 bases between the two ends. The germline V gene encodes CDR1 SGDLS and CDR2 YYNGEE. This CDR3 is built from 14 residues. CDR3 sequence (DNA): TGTGCCAGCAGCCCATGGGGCCACACCGGGGAGCTGTTTTTT. Protein sequence: CASSPWGHTGELFF.

The sample holds one count of this clone. The chain carries TRBV6-4 and TRBJ1-2; 10 bases map to TRBD1. This CDR3 comprises 16 residues. V lost 3 bases, J lost 5 bases, and 9 bases stayed unmatched. Germline lookup yields CDR1 MRHNA and CDR2 SNTAGT. CDR3 region: CASSEDLGQGLYGYTF. The CDR3 region has the DNA TGTGCCAGCAGTGAGGATCTGGGACAGGGGTTATATGGCTACACCTTC.

The chain joins TRBV27 to TRBJ2-7; 7 bases agree with TRBD1. V lost 5 bases, J lost 3 bases, and 10 bases stayed unmatched. The CDR3 consists of 15 residues. Germline V gives CDR1 MNHEY, CDR2 SMNVEV (reference sequence). CDR3 amino acids: CASSLPGQPLYEQYF. Written as DNA, the CDR3 is TGTGCCAGCAGTCTACCGGGACAGCCCCTCTACGAGCAGTACTTC.

This clone appeared once. The rearrangement links TRBV10-3 to TRBJ1-1, with TRBD1 matching over 8 bases. In germline, CDR1 is ENHRY, CDR2 SYGVKD. The CDR3 has 14 residues. Trimming took 10 bases from V and 5 from J; bases not matched to a gene: 12. CDR3 in DNA: TGTGCCACAGGACAGGGAAGGCAGAGGACTGAAGCTTTCTTT. Translated, it gives CATGQGRQRTEAFF.

This chain joins TRBV7-6 and TRBJ2-1; TRBD2 might be the D (6 bases). The CDR3 loop spans 15 amino acids. The V and J ends lost 4 bases and 8 bases respectively, with 18 bases between them. Germline V gene sequence: CDR1 SGHVS, CDR2 FNYEAQ. The DNA of the CDR3 is TGTGCCAGCAGCTCGCCGGACAAGCCGGGGGATGAGCAGTTCTTC. It is translated as CASSSPDKPGDEQFF.

The chain joins TRBV30 to TRBJ2-7, with D unresolved. V was trimmed by 3 bases and J by 2 bases, leaving 8 bases between them. The CDR3 is 12 amino acids. From germline, CDR1 is GTSNPN and CDR2 SVGIG (reference sequence). The CDR3 DNA reads TGTGCCTGGAGGTCAAAACCCTACGAGCAGTACTTC. It translates to CAWRSKPYEQYF.